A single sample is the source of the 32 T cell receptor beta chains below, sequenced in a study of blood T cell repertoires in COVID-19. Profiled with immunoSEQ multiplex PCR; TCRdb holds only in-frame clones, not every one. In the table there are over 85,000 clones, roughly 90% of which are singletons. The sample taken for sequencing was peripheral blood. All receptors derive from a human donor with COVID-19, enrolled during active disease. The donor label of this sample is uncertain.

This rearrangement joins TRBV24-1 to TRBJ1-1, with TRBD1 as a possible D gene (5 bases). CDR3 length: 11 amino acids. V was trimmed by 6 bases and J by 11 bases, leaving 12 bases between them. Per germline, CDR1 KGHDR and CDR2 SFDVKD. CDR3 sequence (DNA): TGTGCCACCAGTCTGGGGCAGACGGCTTTCTTT. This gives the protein CATSLGQTAFF.

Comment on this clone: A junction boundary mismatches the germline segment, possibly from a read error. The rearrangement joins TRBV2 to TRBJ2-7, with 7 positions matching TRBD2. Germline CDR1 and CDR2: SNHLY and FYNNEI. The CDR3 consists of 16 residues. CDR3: CASSQAPGLRTYEQYF. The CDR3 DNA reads TGTGCCAGCAGTCAAGCTCCGGGACTACGAACGTACGAGCAGTACTTC.

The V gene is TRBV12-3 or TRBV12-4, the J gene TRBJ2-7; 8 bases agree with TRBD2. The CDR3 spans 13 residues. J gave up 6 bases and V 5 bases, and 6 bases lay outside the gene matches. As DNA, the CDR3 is TGTGCCAGCAGTGATCGGGAGGGCGGCGAGCAGTACTTC. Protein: CASSDREGGEQYF.

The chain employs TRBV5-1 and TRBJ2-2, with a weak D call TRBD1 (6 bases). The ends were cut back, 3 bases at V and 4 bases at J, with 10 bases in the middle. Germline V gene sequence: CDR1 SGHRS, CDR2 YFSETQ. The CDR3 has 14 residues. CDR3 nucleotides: TGCGCCAGCAGCTCACAGGGAAGCACCGGGGAGCTGTTTTTT. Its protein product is CASSSQGSTGELFF.

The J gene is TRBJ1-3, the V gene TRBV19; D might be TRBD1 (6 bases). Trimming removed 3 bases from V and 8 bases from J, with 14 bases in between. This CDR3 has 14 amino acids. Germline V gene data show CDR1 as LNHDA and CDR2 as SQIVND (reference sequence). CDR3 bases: TGTGCCAGTAGTATGCAGGGGAATACAGACACCATATATTTT. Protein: CASSMQGNTDTIYF.

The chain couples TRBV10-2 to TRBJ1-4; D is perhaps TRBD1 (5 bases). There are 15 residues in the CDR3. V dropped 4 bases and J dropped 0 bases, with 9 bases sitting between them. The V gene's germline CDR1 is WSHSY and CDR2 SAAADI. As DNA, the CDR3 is TGCGCCAGCAGTGGGACATACGCAACTAATGAAAAACTGTTTTTT. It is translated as CASSGTYATNEKLFF.

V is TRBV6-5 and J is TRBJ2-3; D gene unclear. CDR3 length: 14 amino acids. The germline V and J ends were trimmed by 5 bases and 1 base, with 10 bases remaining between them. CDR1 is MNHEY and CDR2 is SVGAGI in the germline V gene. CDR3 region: CASSPTRGTDTQYF. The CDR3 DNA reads TGTGCCAGCAGTCCTACCCGGGGCACAGATACGCAGTATTTT.

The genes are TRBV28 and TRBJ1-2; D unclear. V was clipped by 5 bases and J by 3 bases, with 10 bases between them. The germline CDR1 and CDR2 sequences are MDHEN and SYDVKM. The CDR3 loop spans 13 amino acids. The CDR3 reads CASSLRRYYGYTF. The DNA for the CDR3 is TGTGCCAGCAGTCTACGGCGGTACTATGGCTACACCTTC.

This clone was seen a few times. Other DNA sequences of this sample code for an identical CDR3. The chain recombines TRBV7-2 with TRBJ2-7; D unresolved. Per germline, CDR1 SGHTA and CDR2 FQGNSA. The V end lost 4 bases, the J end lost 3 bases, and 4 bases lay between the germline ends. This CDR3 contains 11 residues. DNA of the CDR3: TGTGCCAGCAGCTCCTACTACGAGCAGTACTTC. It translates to CASSSYYEQYF.

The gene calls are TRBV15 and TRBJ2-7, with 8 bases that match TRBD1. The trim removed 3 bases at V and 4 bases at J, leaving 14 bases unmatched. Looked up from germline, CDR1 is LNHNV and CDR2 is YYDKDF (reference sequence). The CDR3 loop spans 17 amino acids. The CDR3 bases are TGTGCCACCAGCAGTGTTTTTACCGGGACAGGAGCATACGAGCAGTACTTC. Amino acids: CATSSVFTGTGAYEQYF.

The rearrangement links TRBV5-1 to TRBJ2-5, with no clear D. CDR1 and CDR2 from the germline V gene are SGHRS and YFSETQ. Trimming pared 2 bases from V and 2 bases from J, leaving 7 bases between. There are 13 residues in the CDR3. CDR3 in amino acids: CASSFNIQETQYF. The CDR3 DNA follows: TGCGCCAGCAGCTTCAACATTCAAGAGACCCAGTACTTC.

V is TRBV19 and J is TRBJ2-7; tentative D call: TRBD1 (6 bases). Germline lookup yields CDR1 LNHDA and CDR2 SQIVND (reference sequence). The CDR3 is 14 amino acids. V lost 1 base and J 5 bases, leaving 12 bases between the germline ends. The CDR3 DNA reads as TGTGCCAGTAGTATAGCTGACAGGTTAAACGAGCAGTACTTC. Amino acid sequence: CASSIADRLNEQYF.

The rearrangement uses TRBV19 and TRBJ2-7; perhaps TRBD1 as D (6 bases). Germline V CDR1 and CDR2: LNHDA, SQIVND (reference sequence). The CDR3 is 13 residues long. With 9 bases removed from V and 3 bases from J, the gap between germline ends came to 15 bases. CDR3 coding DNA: TGTGCCAGCCGGGACACCAGGGGCTACGAGCAGTACTTC. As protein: CASRDTRGYEQYF.

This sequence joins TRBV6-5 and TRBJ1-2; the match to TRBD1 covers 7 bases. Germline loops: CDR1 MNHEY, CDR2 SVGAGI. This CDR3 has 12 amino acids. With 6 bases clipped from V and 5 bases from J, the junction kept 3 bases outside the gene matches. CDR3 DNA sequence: TGTGCCAGCAGCTCGGGACAGTATGGCTACACCTTC. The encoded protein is CASSSGQYGYTF.

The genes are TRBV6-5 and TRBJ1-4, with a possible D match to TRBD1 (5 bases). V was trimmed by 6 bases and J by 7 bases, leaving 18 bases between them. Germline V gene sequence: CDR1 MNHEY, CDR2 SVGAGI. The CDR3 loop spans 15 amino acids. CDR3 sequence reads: CASSLGQGPTEKLFF. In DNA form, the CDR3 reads TGTGCCAGCAGCTTAGGGCAGGGCCCTACTGAAAAACTGTTTTTT.

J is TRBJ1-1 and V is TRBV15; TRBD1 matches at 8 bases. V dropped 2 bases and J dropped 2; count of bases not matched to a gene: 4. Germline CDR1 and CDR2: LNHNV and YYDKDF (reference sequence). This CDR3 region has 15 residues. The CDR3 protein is CATSRKQGGNTEAFF. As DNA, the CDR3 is TGTGCCACCAGCAGAAAACAGGGGGGAAACACTGAAGCTTTCTTT.

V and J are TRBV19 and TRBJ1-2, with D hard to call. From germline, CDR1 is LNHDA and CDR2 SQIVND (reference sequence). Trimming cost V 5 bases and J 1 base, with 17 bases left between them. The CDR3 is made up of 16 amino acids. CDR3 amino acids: CASSFYRLRDNYGYTF. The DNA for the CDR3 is TGTGCCAGTAGTTTCTACCGCCTCCGGGATAACTATGGCTACACCTTC.

The CDR3 protein is CASSYSSVRGFRHF. The CDR3 DNA reads TGTGCCAGCAGTTACTCGAGTGTTCGGGGTTTCCGGCATTTT. The J gene is TRBJ1-5, the V gene TRBV6-2 or TRBV6-3; D uncertain. Trimming left V 0 bases short and J 15 bases short, with 18 bases between. The germline CDR1 and CDR2 sequences are MNHEY and SVGEGT. This CDR3 region has 14 residues.

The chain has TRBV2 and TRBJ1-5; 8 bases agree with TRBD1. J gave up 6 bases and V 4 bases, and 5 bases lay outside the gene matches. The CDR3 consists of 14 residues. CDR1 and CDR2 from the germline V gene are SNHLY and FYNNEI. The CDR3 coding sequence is TGTGCCAGCAGTGGGACAGGGTATTTTCAGCCCCAGCATTTT. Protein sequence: CASSGTGYFQPQHF.

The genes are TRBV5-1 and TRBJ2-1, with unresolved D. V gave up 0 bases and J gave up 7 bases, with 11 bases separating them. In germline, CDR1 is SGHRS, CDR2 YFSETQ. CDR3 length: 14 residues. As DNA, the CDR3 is TGCGCCAGCAGCTTGGTTGGCACCGGGAATGAGCAGTTCTTC. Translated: CASSLVGTGNEQFF.

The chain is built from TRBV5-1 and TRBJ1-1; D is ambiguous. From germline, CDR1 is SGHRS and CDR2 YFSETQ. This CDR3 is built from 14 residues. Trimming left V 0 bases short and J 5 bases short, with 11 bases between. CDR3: CASSLGDQATEAFF. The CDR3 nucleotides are TGCGCCAGCAGCTTGGGAGACCAGGCGACTGAAGCTTTCTTT.

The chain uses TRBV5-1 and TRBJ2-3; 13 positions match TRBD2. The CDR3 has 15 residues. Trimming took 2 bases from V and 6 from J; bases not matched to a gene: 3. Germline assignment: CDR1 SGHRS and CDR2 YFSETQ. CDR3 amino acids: CASSLLAGGPDTQYF. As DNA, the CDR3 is TGCGCCAGCAGCTTACTAGCGGGAGGGCCGGATACGCAGTATTTT.

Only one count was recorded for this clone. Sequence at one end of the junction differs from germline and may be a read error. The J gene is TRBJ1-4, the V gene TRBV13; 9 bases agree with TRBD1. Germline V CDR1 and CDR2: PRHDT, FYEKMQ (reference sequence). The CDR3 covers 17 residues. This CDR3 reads CASSTRDRDLSKEKLFF. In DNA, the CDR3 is TGTGCCAGCAGCACTAGGGACAGGGATTTATCTAAGGAAAAACTGTTTTTT.

This chain's CDR3 is CASRRLQGNTIYF. Written as DNA, the CDR3 is TGTGCCAGCAGGCGACTCCAGGGAAACACCATATATTTT. The V and J genes are TRBV12-3 or TRBV12-4 and TRBJ1-3; D remains unclear. The V and J ends lost 6 bases and 4 bases respectively, with 10 bases between them. The CDR3 totals 13 residues.

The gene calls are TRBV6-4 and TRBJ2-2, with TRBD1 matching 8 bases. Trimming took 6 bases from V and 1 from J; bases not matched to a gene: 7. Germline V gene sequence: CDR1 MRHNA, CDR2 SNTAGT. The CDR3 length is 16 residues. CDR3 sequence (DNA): TGTGCCAGCAGAGTACAGGGGGACTTGAACACCGGGGAGCTGTTTTTT. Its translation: CASRVQGDLNTGELFF.

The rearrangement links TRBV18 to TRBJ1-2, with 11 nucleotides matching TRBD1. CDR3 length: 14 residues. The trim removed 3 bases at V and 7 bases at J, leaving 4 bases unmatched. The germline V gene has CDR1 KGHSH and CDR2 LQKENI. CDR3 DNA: TGTGCCAGCTCACCGGGGACAGGGGGAGTTGGCTACACCTTC. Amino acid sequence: CASSPGTGGVGYTF. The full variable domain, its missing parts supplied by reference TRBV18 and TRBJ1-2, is NAGVMQNPRHLVRRRGQEARLRCSPMKGHSHVYWYRQLPEEGLKFMVYLQKENIIDESGMPKERFSAEFPKEGPSILRIQQVVRGDSAAYFCASSPGTGGVGYTFGSGTRLTVV.

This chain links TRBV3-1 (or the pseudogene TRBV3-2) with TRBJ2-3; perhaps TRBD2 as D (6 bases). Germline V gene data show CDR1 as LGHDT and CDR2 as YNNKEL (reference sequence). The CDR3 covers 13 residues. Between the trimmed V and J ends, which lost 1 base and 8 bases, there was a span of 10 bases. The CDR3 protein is CASSQASVGTQYF. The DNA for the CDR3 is TGTGCCAGCAGCCAAGCTAGCGTTGGTACGCAGTATTTT.

The CDR3 DNA reads TGTGCCTGGAGTGTATTTCCCCACATGAACACTGAAGCTTTCTTT. This sequence encodes CAWSVFPHMNTEAFF. The gene calls are TRBV30 and TRBJ1-1; D gene ambiguous. The CDR3 sequence is 15 residues long. Per the germline V gene, CDR1 is GTSNPN and CDR2 is SVGIG (reference sequence). V lost 0 bases to trimming and J lost 0 bases, with 11 bases between them.

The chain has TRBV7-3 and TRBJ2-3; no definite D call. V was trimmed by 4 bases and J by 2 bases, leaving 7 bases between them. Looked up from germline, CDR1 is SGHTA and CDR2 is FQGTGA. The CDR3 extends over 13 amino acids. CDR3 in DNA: TGTGCCAGCAGCTCCCCTAACACAGATACGCAGTATTTT. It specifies CASSSPNTDTQYF.

The CDR3 region is CASSGTGRTEAFF. The CDR3 coding sequence is TGTGCCAGCAGTGGCACGGGGAGAACTGAAGCTTTCTTT. This chain joins TRBV12-3 or TRBV12-4 and TRBJ1-1; D uncertain. This CDR3 region has 13 residues. V lost 5 bases to trimming and J lost 5 bases, with 12 bases between them.

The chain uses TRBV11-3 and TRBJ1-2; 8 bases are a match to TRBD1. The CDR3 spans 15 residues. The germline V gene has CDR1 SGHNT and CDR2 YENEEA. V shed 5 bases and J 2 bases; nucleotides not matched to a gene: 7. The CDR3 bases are TGTGCCAGCAGCCGGGCGAGGACAGGGAACTATGGCTACACCTTC. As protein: CASSRARTGNYGYTF.

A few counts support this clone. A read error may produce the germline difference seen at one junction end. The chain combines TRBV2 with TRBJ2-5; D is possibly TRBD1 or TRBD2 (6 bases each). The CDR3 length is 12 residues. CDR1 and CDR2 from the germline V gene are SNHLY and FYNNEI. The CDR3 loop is CAGSEGGETQYF. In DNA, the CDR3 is TGTGCCGGCAGTGAGGGGGGAGAGACCCAGTACTTC.